Listed below are T cell receptor beta chains from one sample, sequenced in a study of cytomegalovirus exposure and HLA in healthy donors. Sequencing used immunoSEQ multiplex PCR; TCRdb keeps in-frame clones, though not all of them. The repertoire holds 99,000 or so clones, with 83% as singletons. The sequencing input was PBMCs. These receptors all stem from a man aged 18 to 30 in good health and CMV-seronegative. CDR3s include the opening cysteine and the closing phenylalanine or tryptophan. The D gene is left open where the match is weak. Not every row has a clone size; where given, it reads once, few, many or a size class.

j_call | clone_size | d_call | v_call | cdr3_aa | cdr3_nt
TRBJ2-1 | - | - | TRBV7-9 | CASSLRQADNEQFF | TGTGCCAGCAGCTTGCGACAGGCCGACAATGAGCAGTTCTTC
TRBJ1-3 | few | - | TRBV18 | CASSPADMARIYF | TGTGCCAGCTCACCGGCGGACATGGCTCGCATATATTTT
TRBJ1-1 | few | TRBD1 | TRBV6-5 | CASSYSRGLNSEAFF | TGTGCCAGCAGTTACTCGAGGGGGCTTAACTCGGAAGCTTTCTTT
TRBJ2-1 | - | TRBD2 | TRBV5-5 | CASVGLADYNEQFF | TGTGCCAGCGTCGGACTAGCGGACTACAATGAGCAGTTCTTC
TRBJ1-2 | few | TRBD1 | TRBV6-1 | CASSEIEGAGYGYTF | TGTGCCAGCAGTGAAATTGAGGGGGCGGGCTATGGCTACACCTTC
TRBJ2-7 | - | - | TRBV18 | CASSPPPGIYEQYF | TGTGCCAGCTCACCACCGCCAGGGATATACGAGCAGTACTTC
TRBJ1-2 | - | - | TRBV7-9 | CASSLGGGLDGYTF | TGTGCCAGCAGCTTAGGGGGGGGCCTTGATGGCTACACCTTC
TRBJ1-2 | few | - | TRBV6-5 | CASSYEASPRGYTF | TGTGCCAGCAGTTACGAGGCCTCCCCGCGAGGCTACACCTTC
TRBJ2-2 | - | - | TRBV27 | CASNPGTSIPPGELFF | TGTGCCAGCAATCCCGGGACATCCATTCCCCCCGGGGAGCTGTTTTTT
TRBJ1-2 | - | TRBD1 | TRBV28 | CASSLSQGGAGYTF | TGTGCCAGCAGTTTATCCCAGGGGGGCGCTGGCTACACCTTC
TRBJ2-3 | - | TRBD2 | TRBV10-1 | CASSEGGGRADTQYF | TGCGCCAGCAGTGAAGGCGGCGGGAGGGCAGATACGCAGTATTTT
TRBJ2-1 | - | TRBD1 | TRBV6-5 | CASSYQLRGHFEQFF | TGTGCCAGCAGTTACCAACTCAGGGGGCATTTTGAGCAGTTCTTC
TRBJ2-7 | once | TRBD1 | TRBV7-9 | CASSLRSLRQGALEQYF | TGTGCCAGCAGCCTAAGGAGCCTCCGACAGGGGGCGCTTGAGCAGTACTTC
TRBJ2-2 | - | TRBD2 | TRBV7-9 | CASSPILAGGDTGELFF | TGTGCCAGCAGCCCGATCCTAGCGGGAGGGGACACCGGGGAGCTGTTTTTT
TRBJ2-1 | few | - | TRBV4-1 | CASSRTKGFDEQFF | TGCGCCAGCAGTCGGACTAAGGGATTCGATGAGCAGTTCTTC
TRBJ2-1 | - | TRBD2 | TRBV5-1 | CASSKTSGLYNEQFF | TGCGCCAGCAGCAAAACTAGCGGCCTCTACAATGAGCAGTTCTTC
TRBJ2-1 | - | TRBD2 | TRBV28 | CASAGLAGGLSEFF | TGTGCCAGCGCCGGACTAGCGGGAGGGCTGTCGGAATTCTTC
TRBJ2-7 | - | TRBD2 | TRBV13 | CASRPAGLAGSEQYF | TGTGCCAGCAGGCCCGCGGGACTAGCGGGATCCGAGCAGTACTTC
TRBJ1-5 | - | - | TRBV7-9 | CASSPDSSYYQPQHF | TGTGCCAGCAGTCCGGACAGTTCCTATTATCAGCCCCAGCATTTT
TRBJ1-5 | - | TRBD1 | TRBV10-3 | CAISGDRVYQRSQHF | TGTGCCATCAGTGGGGACAGGGTATATCAGCGGTCCCAGCATTTT
TRBJ2-5 | - | TRBD2 | TRBV11-2 | CASSLGLAELQETQYF | TGTGCCAGCAGCTTGGGACTAGCGGAGTTACAAGAGACCCAGTACTTC
TRBJ1-1 | - | - | TRBV5-1 | CASSLNREINTEAFF | TGCGCCAGCAGCTTGAACCGGGAGATCAACACTGAAGCTTTCTTT
TRBJ2-1 | - | - | TRBV27 | CASTLAFPYNEQFF | TGTGCCAGCACTCTAGCGTTCCCCTACAATGAGCAGTTCTTC
TRBJ2-7 | - | - | TRBV7-9 | CASSPTRQTYYEQYF | TGTGCCAGCAGCCCGACGCGACAGACTTACTACGAGCAGTACTTC
TRBJ2-1 | - | TRBD2 | TRBV5-1 | CASSLRAGGYNEQFF | TGCGCCAGCAGCTTGAGAGCGGGAGGCTACAATGAGCAGTTCTTC
TRBJ1-2 | - | - | TRBV7-3 | CASTPNRRQDRGYTF | TGTGCCAGCACCCCGAACCGGAGACAGGATCGCGGCTACACCTTC
TRBJ2-7 | - | TRBD1 | TRBV27 | CASSLGQVVYEQYF | TGTGCCAGCAGCCTGGGACAGGTTGTCTACGAGCAGTACTTC
TRBJ1-5 | - | TRBD1 | TRBV16 | CASSLDRVGNQPQHF | TGTGCCAGCAGCCTCGACAGGGTTGGCAATCAGCCCCAGCATTTT
TRBJ1-5 | - | - | TRBV30 | CAWSGRVGNQPQHF | TGTGCCTGGAGTGGCAGGGTTGGCAATCAGCCCCAGCATTTT
TRBJ2-1 | few | - | TRBV12-5 | CASGFLLNEQFF | TGTGCTAGTGGTTTCCTACTAAATGAGCAGTTCTTC
TRBJ2-7 | - | TRBD2 | TRBV6-1 | CASSGLDLGLAETYEQYF | TGTGCCAGCAGTGGTTTGGACCTAGGACTAGCGGAGACCTACGAGCAGTACTTC
TRBJ2-3 | - | - | TRBV9 | CASSPKSSGSPDTQYF | TGTGCCAGCAGCCCGAAAAGTAGCGGATCACCAGATACGCAGTATTTT
TRBJ2-6 | few | - | TRBV6-6 | CASRLQGSGANVLTF | TGTGCCAGCAGGTTACAGGGCTCTGGGGCCAACGTCCTGACTTTC